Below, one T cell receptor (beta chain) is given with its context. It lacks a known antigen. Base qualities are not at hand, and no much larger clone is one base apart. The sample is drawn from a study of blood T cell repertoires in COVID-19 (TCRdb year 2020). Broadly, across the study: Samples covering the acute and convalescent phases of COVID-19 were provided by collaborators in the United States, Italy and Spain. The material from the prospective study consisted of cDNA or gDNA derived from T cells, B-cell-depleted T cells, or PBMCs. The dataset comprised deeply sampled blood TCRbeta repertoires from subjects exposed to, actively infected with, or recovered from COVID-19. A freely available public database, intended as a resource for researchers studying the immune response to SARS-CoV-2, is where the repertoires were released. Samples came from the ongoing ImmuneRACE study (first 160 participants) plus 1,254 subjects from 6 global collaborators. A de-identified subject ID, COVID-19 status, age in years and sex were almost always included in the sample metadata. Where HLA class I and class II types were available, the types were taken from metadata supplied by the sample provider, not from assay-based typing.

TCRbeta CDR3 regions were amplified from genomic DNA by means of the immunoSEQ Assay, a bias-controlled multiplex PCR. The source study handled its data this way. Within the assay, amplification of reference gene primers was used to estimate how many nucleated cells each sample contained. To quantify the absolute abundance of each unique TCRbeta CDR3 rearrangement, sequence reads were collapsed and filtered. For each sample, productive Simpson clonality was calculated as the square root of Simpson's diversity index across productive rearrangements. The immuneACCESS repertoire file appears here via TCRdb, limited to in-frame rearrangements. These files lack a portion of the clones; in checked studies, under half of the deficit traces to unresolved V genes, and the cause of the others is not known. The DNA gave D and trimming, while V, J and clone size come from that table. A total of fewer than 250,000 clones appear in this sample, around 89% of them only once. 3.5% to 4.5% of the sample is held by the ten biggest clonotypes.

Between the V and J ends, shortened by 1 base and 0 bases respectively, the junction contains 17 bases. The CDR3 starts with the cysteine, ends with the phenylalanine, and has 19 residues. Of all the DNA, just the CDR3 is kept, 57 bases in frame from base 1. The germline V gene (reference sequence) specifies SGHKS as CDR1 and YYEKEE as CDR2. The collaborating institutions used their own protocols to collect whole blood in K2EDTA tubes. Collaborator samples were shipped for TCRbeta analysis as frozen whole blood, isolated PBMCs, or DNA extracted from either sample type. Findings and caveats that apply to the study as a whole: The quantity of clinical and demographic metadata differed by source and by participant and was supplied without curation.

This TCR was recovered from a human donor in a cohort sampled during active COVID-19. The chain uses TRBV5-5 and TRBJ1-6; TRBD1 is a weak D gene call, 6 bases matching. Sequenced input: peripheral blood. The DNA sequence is TGTGCCAGCAGCTTGTCGGGGGGGCCAGGATACTCCTATAATTCACCCCTCCACTTT. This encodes CASSLSGGPGYSYNSPLHF.